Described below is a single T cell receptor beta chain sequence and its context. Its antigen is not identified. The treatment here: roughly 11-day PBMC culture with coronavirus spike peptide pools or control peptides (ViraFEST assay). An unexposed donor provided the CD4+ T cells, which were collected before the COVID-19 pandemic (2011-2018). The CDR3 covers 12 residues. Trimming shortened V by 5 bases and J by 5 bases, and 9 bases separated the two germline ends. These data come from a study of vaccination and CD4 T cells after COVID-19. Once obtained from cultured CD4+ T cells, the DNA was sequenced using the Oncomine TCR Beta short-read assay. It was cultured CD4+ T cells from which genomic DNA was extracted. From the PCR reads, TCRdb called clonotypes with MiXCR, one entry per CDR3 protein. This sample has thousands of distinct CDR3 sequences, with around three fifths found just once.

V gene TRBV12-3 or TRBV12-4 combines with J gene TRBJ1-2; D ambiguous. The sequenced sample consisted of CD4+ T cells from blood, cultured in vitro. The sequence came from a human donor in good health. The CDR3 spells CASSAEGYGYTF. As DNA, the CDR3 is TGTGCCAGCAGTGCAGAGGGTTATGGCTACACCTTC.